This passage covers 23 T cell receptor beta chains from one sample sequenced in a study of blood T cell repertoires in COVID-19. Only in-frame clones appear in the TCRdb table, and some are missing; sequencing was by immunoSEQ multiplex PCR. The table lists more than 55,000 clones, roughly 90% of them singletons. Sequenced sample: peripheral blood. These receptors all stem from a man aged 80 or over with acute or convalescent COVID-19.

The chain links TRBV6-4 to TRBJ1-1; D may be TRBD1 (6 bases). Germline assignment: CDR1 MRHNA and CDR2 SNTAGT. This CDR3 is 13 amino acids long. Between the trimmed V and J ends, which lost 2 bases and 10 bases, there was a span of 14 bases. CDR3 amino acids: CASSDEQGSSAFF. The CDR3 nucleotides are TGTGCCAGCAGTGACGAGCAGGGGTCCTCAGCTTTCTTT.

The CDR3 is CAINDRPQETQYF. CDR3 sequence (DNA): TGTGCCATCAATGACAGGCCCCAGGAGACCCAGTACTTC. V is TRBV10-3 and J is TRBJ2-5; D is perhaps TRBD1 (6 bases). The CDR3 consists of 13 residues. Trimming stripped 7 bases from V and 5 bases from J, with 14 bases between. Germline V lookup: CDR1 ENHRY, CDR2 SYGVKD.

The chain employs TRBV7-9 and TRBJ1-1; D unclear. The germline gives CDR1 SEHNR, CDR2 FQNEAQ (reference sequence). The CDR3 runs 15 residues. Trimming took off 4 bases at V and 5 bases at J, with 17 bases between the two ends. CDR3 sequence: CASSSLQWGGTEAFF. Written as DNA, the CDR3 is TGTGCCAGCAGCTCCCTACAGTGGGGAGGAACTGAAGCTTTCTTT.

CDR3 DNA: TGTGCCAGCAGCTTGGGGACAGGGGACGACTATGGCTACACCTTC. Translated: CASSLGTGDDYGYTF. The J gene is TRBJ1-2, the V gene TRBV5-4; TRBD1 matches at 9 bases. This CDR3 comprises 15 residues. Germline V gene data show CDR1 as SGHNT and CDR2 as YYREEE (reference sequence). V gave up 0 bases and J gave up 3 bases; unmatched junction bases: 3.

This chain links TRBV11-2 with TRBJ2-2; 8 bases align to TRBD1. The germline V gene encodes CDR1 SGHAT and CDR2 FQNNGV. The CDR3 length is 15 residues. V trimming: 5 bases; J trimming: 6 bases; junction bases outside the gene matches: 8. This chain's CDR3 is CASSGQGSYAGELFF. CDR3 nucleotides: TGTGCCAGCAGCGGACAGGGTAGTTACGCCGGGGAGCTGTTTTTT.

This sequence joins TRBV28 and TRBJ1-5; weak D call: TRBD1 (5 bases). The germline V and J ends were trimmed by 3 bases and 0 bases, with 9 bases remaining between them. In germline, CDR1 is MDHEN, CDR2 SYDVKM. There are 15 residues in the CDR3. CDR3 sequence reads: CASSFGGDSNQPQHF. The CDR3 nucleotides read TGTGCCAGCAGTTTCGGGGGAGATAGCAATCAGCCCCAGCATTTT.

The chain employs TRBV6-5 and TRBJ2-5; D is perhaps TRBD1 (5 bases). Germline V gives CDR1 MNHEY, CDR2 SVGAGI. This CDR3 contains 15 residues. Trimming cost V 7 bases and J 0 bases, with 15 bases left between them. CDR3 region: CASKTTLGHQETQYF. The CDR3 DNA reads as TGTGCCAGCAAAACGACATTGGGGCACCAAGAGACCCAGTACTTC.

The gene calls are TRBV5-1 and TRBJ2-2, with TRBD2 matching 10 bases. The CDR3 totals 15 residues. J was trimmed by 5 bases and V by 5 bases; bases with no gene match: 6. Germline CDR1 is SGHRS and CDR2 is YFSETQ. The CDR3 is CASSELAGGTGELFF. In DNA, the CDR3 is TGCGCCAGCAGTGAATTAGCGGGGGGAACCGGGGAGCTGTTTTTT.

The CDR3 DNA follows: TGTGCCAGCAGCCGCCAGACAGGCCAAGAGACCCAGTACTTC. Its translation: CASSRQTGQETQYF. The chain uses TRBV3-1 (or the pseudogene TRBV3-2) and TRBJ2-5; TRBD1 might be the D (6 bases). This CDR3 is built from 14 residues. The germline gives CDR1 LGHDT, CDR2 YNNKEL (reference sequence). Trimming removed 4 bases from V and 1 base from J, with 10 bases in between.

This clone came up once. The CDR3 bases are TGCGCCAGCAGCATGGGACATCTCGAGGGCTACACCTTC. Encoded protein: CASSMGHLEGYTF. The V gene is TRBV5-1, the J gene TRBJ1-2; possibly TRBD1 for D (6 bases). Germline V gene lookup returns CDR1 SGHRS and CDR2 YFSETQ. V dropped 4 bases and J dropped 8 bases, with 15 bases sitting between them. This CDR3 has 13 residues.

V and J are TRBV29-1 and TRBJ1-6, with TRBD1 matching over 7 bases. This CDR3 has 13 residues. Germline V gives CDR1 SQVTM, CDR2 ANQGSEA. V was pared by 6 bases and J by 6 bases, with 5 bases of the junction left unmatched. The CDR3: CSVGDRANSPLHF. In nucleotides, the CDR3 is TGCAGCGTCGGCGACAGGGCTAATTCACCCCTCCACTTT.

The rearrangement links TRBV19 to TRBJ2-3; tentative D call: TRBD2 (5 bases). This CDR3 spans 13 amino acids. CDR1 is LNHDA, CDR2 SQIVND, per germline (reference sequence). Trimming took off 4 bases at V and 5 bases at J, with 10 bases between the two ends. CDR3 coding DNA: TGTGCCAGTAGTAGTGACGGGGAAGATACGCAGTATTTT. As protein: CASSSDGEDTQYF.

This sequence joins TRBV12-3 or TRBV12-4 and TRBJ1-1; D call uncertain. V was pared by 2 bases and J by 7 bases, with 8 bases between. The CDR3 consists of 12 residues. In nucleotides, the CDR3 is TGTGCCAGCAGTTTATGGGAGGGTGAAGCTTTCTTT. Translated: CASSLWEGEAFF.

The rearrangement uses TRBV6-5 and TRBJ1-1; D is uncertain. The CDR3 is 16 amino acids. Trimming took off 0 bases at V and 4 bases at J, with 15 bases between the two ends. CDR1 and CDR2 from the germline V gene are MNHEY and SVGAGI. CDR3 loop: CASSYSTGFDGTEAFF. For the CDR3, the DNA is TGTGCCAGCAGTTACTCGACGGGGTTTGACGGCACTGAAGCTTTCTTT.

The chain carries TRBV30 and TRBJ2-5; no firm D call. In germline, CDR1 is GTSNPN, CDR2 SVGIG (reference sequence). V was pared by 3 bases and J by 5 bases, with 7 bases between. The CDR3 has 11 amino acids. CDR3 sequence (DNA): TGTGCCTGGAGCGTCCCGGAGACCCAGTACTTC. It codes for CAWSVPETQYF.

The gene calls are TRBV5-1 and TRBJ2-4; 11 bases map to TRBD2. The germline CDR1 and CDR2 sequences are SGHRS and YFSETQ. J gave up 5 bases and V 6 bases, and 1 base lay outside the gene matches. The CDR3 length is 13 residues. Here the CDR3 reads CASTTSGENIQYF. CDR3 DNA: TGCGCCAGCACGACTAGCGGGGAAAACATTCAGTACTTC.

The V call is TRBV5-4, the J call TRBJ2-1; 11 bases line up with TRBD2. The V and J ends lost 1 base and 8 bases, in that order; junction bases with no gene match: 5. This CDR3 region has 15 residues. Germline V gene lookup returns CDR1 SGHNT and CDR2 YYREEE (reference sequence). The CDR3 bases are TGTGCCAGCAGCTTGCTTAGCGGGGGGGCAGATGAGCAGTTCTTC. This translates into CASSLLSGGADEQFF.

The chain employs TRBV23-1 and TRBJ1-6, with TRBD1 as a possible D gene (5 bases). TRBV23-1 is identified as an open reading frame with a role that is uncertain. The CDR3 sequence is 17 residues long. V dropped 5 bases and J dropped 9 bases, with 23 bases sitting between them. In nucleotides, the CDR3 is TGCGCCAGCAGTTTAATCCGAGGACACGCCGGTAGTTCACCCCTCCACTTT. Its protein is CASSLIRGHAGSSPLHF.

In DNA form, the CDR3 reads TGTGCCACCAGCAGAGATAAGGGTTTCGGACTTCAGGGAAACACCATATATTTT. It is translated as CATSRDKGFGLQGNTIYF. The V call is TRBV15, the J call TRBJ1-3; unclear D gene. The ends were cut back, 0 bases at V and 4 bases at J, with 19 bases in the middle. This CDR3 spans 18 amino acids. The germline gives CDR1 LNHNV, CDR2 YYDKDF (reference sequence).

The chain uses TRBV6-6 and TRBJ1-6; TRBD1 agrees at 11 bases. CDR3 length equals 16 residues. From germline, CDR1 is MNHNY and CDR2 SVGAGI (reference sequence). V was pared by 6 bases and J by 6 bases, with 7 bases of the junction left unmatched. The CDR3 sequence: CASSPGTGGGNSPLHF. CDR3 DNA: TGTGCCAGCAGCCCCGGGACAGGGGGAGGTAATTCACCCCTCCACTTT.

V usage is TRBV28 and J usage is TRBJ1-1; D is undetermined. The CDR3 is made up of 13 amino acids. V lost 2 bases, J lost 2 bases, and 6 bases lay in between. Germline V gives CDR1 MDHEN, CDR2 SYDVKM. CDR3 nucleotide sequence: TGTGCCAGCAGTTTAAAACAAAACACTGAAGCTTTCTTT. Protein: CASSLKQNTEAFF.

This chain uses TRBV6-5 with TRBJ1-5; D ambiguous. V lost 5 bases to trimming and J lost 9 bases, with 11 bases between them. This CDR3 is built from 12 residues. The germline CDR1 and CDR2 sequences are MNHEY and SVGAGI. CDR3 in DNA: TGTGCCAGCAGTACCTCATCCGGGCCCCAGCATTTT. Residues: CASSTSSGPQHF.

This clone was recorded only once. The rearrangement joins TRBV11-2 to TRBJ1-5; perhaps TRBD1 as D (6 bases). Trimming cost V 2 bases and J 3 bases, with 20 bases left between them. Germline V gene data show CDR1 as SGHAT and CDR2 as FQNNGV. This CDR3 comprises 18 residues. The CDR3 DNA follows: TGTGCCAGCAGCTTATGGTTCCCGGAAGACAGGAACAATCAGCCCCAGCATTTT. Residues: CASSLWFPEDRNNQPQHF.